This T cell receptor (beta chain) was recorded in a study of blood T cell repertoires in COVID-19. Study details: The United States, Italy and Spain supplied acute and convalescent COVID-19 samples. T cells, B-cell-depleted T cells, or PBMCs provided the cDNA or gDNA that served as material.

Germline-derived CDR1 and CDR2 are WSHSY and SAAADI. This CDR3 is built from 14 residues. With 7 bases removed from V and 0 bases from J, the gap between germline ends came to 11 bases. Per the authors' pipeline: Researchers report that nucleated cell counts were estimated from reference gene primer amplification. Sequencing was performed with immunoSEQ multiplex PCR; in TCRdb, only in-frame clones are kept and a portion is missing. D and trimming come from the DNA, and the V and J calls and clone size come from that table. The sample lists tens of thousands of clones, around 87% occurring once. The genes are TRBV10-2 and TRBJ2-3; tentative D call: TRBD2 (6 bases). The source is a woman older than 75 with acute or convalescent COVID-19. The material sequenced was peripheral blood. CDR3 nucleotides: TGCGCCAGCACGACTAGTTCTAGCACAGATACGCAGTATTTT. It specifies CASTTSSSTDTQYF.